This T cell receptor beta chain was captured in a study of shared clonotypes between healthy human individuals. Study results and caveats: The small donor group covered limited genetic and exposure diversity.

Produced via immunoSEQ multiplex PCR; TCRdb's table is partial and in-frame only. The sample consists of some 2,000,000 clones, almost 96% of them appearing once. The CDR3 loop spans 14 amino acids. Germline V gene lookup returns CDR1 MNHEY and CDR2 SMNVEV (reference sequence). V dropped 8 bases and J dropped 9 bases, with 23 bases sitting between them. Concerning this clone itself: Its antigen is not known.

This chain uses TRBV27 with TRBJ2-7, with D possibly matching TRBD2 (5 bases). The source material was naive CD4+ T cells sorted from blood. The subset is: CD45RA+ positively selected. The clonotype originates from a man in his late teens or twenties in good health. The CDR3 protein is CASSPDGGRRWQYF. DNA for the CDR3: TGTGCCAGCTCCCCGGACGGCGGCAGGAGGTGGCAGTACTTC.